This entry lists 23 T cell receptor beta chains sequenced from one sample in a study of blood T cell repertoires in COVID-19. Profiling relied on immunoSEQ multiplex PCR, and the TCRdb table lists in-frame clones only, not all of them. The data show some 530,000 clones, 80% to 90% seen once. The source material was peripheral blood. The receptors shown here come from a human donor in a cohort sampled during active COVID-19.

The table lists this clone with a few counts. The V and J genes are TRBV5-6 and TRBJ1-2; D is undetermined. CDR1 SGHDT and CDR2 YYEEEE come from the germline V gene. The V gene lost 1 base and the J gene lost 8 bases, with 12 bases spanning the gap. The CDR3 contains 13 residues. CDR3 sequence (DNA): TGTGCCAGCAGCTTGACGGACTATGGAGGCTACACCTTC. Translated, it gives CASSLTDYGGYTF.

The CDR3 DNA is TGCAGCGTTGAACCCCAAGCCAAAAACATTCAGTACTTC. It codes for CSVEPQAKNIQYF. The chain couples TRBV29-1 to TRBJ2-4, with D unclear. The ends were cut back, 2 bases at V and 0 bases at J, with 5 bases in the middle. Per germline, CDR1 SQVTM and CDR2 ANQGSEA. This CDR3 is 13 amino acids long.

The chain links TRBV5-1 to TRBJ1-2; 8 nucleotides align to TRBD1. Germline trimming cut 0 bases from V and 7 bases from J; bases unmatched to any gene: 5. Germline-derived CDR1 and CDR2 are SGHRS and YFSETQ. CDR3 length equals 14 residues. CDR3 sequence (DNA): TGCGCCAGCAGCTTGGAATCGGGGACAGGTGGCTACACCTTC. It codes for CASSLESGTGGYTF.

CDR3 region: CASSRGQGDIQFF. CDR3 coding DNA: TGTGCCAGTAGTAGGGGACAGGGAGACATACAGTTCTTC. V is TRBV19 and J is TRBJ2-1, with 9 bases identical to TRBD1. CDR3 length: 13 residues. V lost 4 bases and J lost 13; bases outside the gene matches: 8. Germline V gene data show CDR1 as LNHDA and CDR2 as SQIVND (reference sequence).

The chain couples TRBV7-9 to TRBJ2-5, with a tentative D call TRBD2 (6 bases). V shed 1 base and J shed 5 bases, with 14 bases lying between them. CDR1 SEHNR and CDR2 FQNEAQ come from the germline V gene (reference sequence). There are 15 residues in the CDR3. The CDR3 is CASSLVVGGMETQYF. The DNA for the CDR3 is TGTGCCAGCAGCTTAGTGGTTGGAGGGATGGAGACCCAGTACTTC.

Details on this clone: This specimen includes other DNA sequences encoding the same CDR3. In DNA, the CDR3 is TGTGCCAGCAGCCCCGACAGGGACTATGGCTACACCTTC. Its translation: CASSPDRDYGYTF. The chain has TRBV12-3 or TRBV12-4 and TRBJ1-2; 7 positions match TRBD1. The CDR3 extends over 13 amino acids. The V segment lost 6 bases and the J segment 3 bases; nucleotides outside the gene matches: 4.

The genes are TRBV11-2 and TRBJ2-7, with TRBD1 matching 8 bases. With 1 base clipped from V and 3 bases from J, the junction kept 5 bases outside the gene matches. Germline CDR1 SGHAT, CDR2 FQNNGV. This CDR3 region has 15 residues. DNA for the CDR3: TGTGCCAGCAGCTTAGCGGGGACAGGTTTCTACGAGCAGTACTTC. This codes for CASSLAGTGFYEQYF. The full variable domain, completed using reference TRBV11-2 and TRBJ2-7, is EAGVAQSPRYKIIEKRQSVAFWCNPISGHATLYWYQQILGQGPKLLIQFQNNGVVDDSQLPKDRFSAERLKGVDSTLKIQPAKLEDSAVYLCASSLAGTGFYEQYFGPGTRLTVT.

CDR3 amino acids: CATSDSRDRDVGPQHF. The CDR3 DNA reads TGTGCCACCAGTGATTCCCGGGACAGGGATGTGGGGCCCCAGCATTTT. The chain recombines TRBV24-1 with TRBJ1-5, with TRBD1 identical over 9 bases. Trimming at V came to 2 bases and at J to 9 bases, leaving 10 bases not matched to a gene. The CDR3 runs to 16 residues. Germline loops: CDR1 KGHDR, CDR2 SFDVKD.

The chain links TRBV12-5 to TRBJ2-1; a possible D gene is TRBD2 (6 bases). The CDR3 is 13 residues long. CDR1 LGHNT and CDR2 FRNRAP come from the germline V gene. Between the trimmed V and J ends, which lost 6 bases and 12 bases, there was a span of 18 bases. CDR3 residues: CASGSGKTEGQFF. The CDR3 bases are TGTGCTAGTGGCTCGGGCAAGACGGAGGGGCAGTTCTTC.

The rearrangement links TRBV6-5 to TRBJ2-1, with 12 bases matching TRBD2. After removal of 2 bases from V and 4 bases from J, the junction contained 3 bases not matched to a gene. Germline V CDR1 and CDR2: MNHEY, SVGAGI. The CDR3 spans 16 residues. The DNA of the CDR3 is TGTGCCAGCAGTTACGGGCTAGCGGGAGGGTACAATGAGCAGTTCTTC. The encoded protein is CASSYGLAGGYNEQFF.

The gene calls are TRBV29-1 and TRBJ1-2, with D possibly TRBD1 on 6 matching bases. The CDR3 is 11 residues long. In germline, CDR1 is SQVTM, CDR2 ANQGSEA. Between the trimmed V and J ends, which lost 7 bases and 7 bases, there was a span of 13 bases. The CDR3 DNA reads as TGCAGCGCTCCGTCAGGGGTTGGCTACACCTTC. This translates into CSAPSGVGYTF. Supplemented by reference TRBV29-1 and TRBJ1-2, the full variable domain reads SAVISQKPSRDICQRGTSLTIQCQVDSQVTMMFWYRQQPGQSLTLIATANQGSEATYESGFVIDKFPISRPNLTFSTLTVSNMSPEDSSIYLCSAPSGVGYTFGSGTRLTVV.

The CDR3 is CASSLAGKGGGYTF. CDR3 coding DNA: TGTGCCAGCAGTTTGGCAGGGAAGGGTGGTGGCTACACCTTC. The chain links TRBV28 to TRBJ1-2, with TRBD1 as a possible D gene (5 bases). Between the trimmed V and J ends, which lost 3 bases and 7 bases, there was a span of 15 bases. The CDR3 has 14 residues. CDR1 MDHEN and CDR2 SYDVKM come from the germline V gene.

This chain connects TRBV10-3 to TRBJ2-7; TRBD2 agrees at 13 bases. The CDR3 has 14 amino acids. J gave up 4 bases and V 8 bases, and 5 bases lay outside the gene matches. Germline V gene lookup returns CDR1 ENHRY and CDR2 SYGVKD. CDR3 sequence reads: CAIQQTSGGYEQYF. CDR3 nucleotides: TGTGCCATCCAACAGACTAGCGGGGGGTACGAGCAGTACTTC.

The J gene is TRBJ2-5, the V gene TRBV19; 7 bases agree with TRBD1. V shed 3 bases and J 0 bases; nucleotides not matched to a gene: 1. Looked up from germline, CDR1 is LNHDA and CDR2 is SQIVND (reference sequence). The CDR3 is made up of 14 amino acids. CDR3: CASSITGDQETQYF. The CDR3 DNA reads TGTGCCAGTAGTATTACAGGGGACCAAGAGACCCAGTACTTC. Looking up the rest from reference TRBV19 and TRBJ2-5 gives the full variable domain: DGGITQSPKYLFRKEGQNVTLSCEQNLNHDAMYWYRQDPGQGLRLIYYSQIVNDFQKGDIAEGYSVSREKKESFPLTVTSAQKNPTAFYLCASSITGDQETQYFGPGTRLLVL.

CDR3 amino acids: CASSSRGANGLNTEAFF. In nucleotides, the CDR3 is TGTGCCAGCAGTTCTCGGGGGGCGAATGGATTGAACACTGAAGCTTTCTTT. The chain has TRBV28 and TRBJ1-1, with D possibly matching TRBD1 (6 bases). Trimming left V 4 bases short and J 0 bases short, with 18 bases between. The germline CDR1 and CDR2 sequences are MDHEN and SYDVKM. CDR3 length: 17 residues.

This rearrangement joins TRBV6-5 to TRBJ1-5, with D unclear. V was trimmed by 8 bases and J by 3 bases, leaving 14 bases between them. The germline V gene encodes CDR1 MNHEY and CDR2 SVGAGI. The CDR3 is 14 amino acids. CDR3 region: CASPQVRNNQPQHF. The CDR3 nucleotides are TGTGCCAGCCCACAAGTCAGGAACAATCAGCCCCAGCATTTT.

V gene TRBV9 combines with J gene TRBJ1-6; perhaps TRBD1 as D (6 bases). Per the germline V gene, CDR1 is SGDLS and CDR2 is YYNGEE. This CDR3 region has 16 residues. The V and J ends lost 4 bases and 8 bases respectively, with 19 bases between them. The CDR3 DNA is TGTGCCAGCAGCCTCCCCGCTGGGGGGGCCGATTCACCCCTCCACTTT. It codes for CASSLPAGGADSPLHF. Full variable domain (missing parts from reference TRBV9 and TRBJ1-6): DSGVTQTPKHLITATGQRVTLRCSPRSGDLSVYWYQQSLDQGLQFLIQYYNGEERAKGNILERFSAQQFPDLHSELNLSSLELGDSALYFCASSLPAGGADSPLHFGNGTRLTVT.

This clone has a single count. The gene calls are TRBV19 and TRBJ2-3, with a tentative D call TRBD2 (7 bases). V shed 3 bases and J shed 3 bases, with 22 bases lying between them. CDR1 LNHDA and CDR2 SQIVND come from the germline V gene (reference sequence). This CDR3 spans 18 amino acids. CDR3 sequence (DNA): TGTGCCAGTAGTATGAGGCCGGGGGGCAGGGGTTTTACAGATACGCAGTATTTT. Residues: CASSMRPGGRGFTDTQYF.

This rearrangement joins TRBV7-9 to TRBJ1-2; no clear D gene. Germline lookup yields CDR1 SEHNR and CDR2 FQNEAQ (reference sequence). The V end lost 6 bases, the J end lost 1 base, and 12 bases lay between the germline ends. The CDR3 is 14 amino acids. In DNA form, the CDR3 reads TGTGCCAGCAGTTTCCCGGGAGTTAACTATGGCTACACCTTC. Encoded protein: CASSFPGVNYGYTF.

The CDR3 nucleotides read TGTGCCGCCGGGACTAGCTATGAGCAGTTCTTC. Translated, it gives CAAGTSYEQFF. The gene calls are TRBV10-3 and TRBJ2-1, with TRBD2 identical over 9 bases. V lost 11 bases and J lost 8; bases outside the gene matches: 4. CDR3 length: 11 residues. Per the germline V gene, CDR1 is ENHRY and CDR2 is SYGVKD.

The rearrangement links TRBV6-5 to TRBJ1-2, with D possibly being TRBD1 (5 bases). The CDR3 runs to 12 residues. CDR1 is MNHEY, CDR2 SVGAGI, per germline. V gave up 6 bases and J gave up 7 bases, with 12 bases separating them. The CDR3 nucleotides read TGTGCCAGCAGCCGGTCCGGGGGTGGCTACACCTTC. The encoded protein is CASSRSGGGYTF.

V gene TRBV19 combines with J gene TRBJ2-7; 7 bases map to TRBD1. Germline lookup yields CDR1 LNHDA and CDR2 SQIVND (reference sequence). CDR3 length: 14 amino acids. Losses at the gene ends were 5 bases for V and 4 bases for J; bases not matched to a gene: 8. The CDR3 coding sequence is TGTGCCAGTAGTGTAAGACAGGGTGGTTACGAGCAGTACTTC. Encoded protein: CASSVRQGGYEQYF.

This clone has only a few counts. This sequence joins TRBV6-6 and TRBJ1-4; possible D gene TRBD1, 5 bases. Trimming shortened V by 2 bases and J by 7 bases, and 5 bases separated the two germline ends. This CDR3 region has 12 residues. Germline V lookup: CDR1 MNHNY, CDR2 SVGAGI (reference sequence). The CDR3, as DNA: TGTGCCAGCAGTTACGACAGTGAAAAACTGTTTTTT. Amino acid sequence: CASSYDSEKLFF.